One T cell receptor beta chain is described in this entry. Its target is unknown. The sample comes from a study of cytomegalovirus exposure and HLA in healthy donors. Turning to the study itself: The 110 or so validation repertoires, a later analysis reported, used the same platform as the approximately 650 first-cohort repertoires.

TCRdb's table, derived via immunoSEQ multiplex PCR, lists solely in-frame clones and lacks some. Among approximately 170,000 clones listed, about 82% were seen once. Germline assignment: CDR1 LNHNV and CDR2 YYDKDF (reference sequence). The CDR3 is made up of 16 amino acids. The J segment lost 2 bases and the V segment lost 2 bases, leaving 5 bases of the junction unmatched. General study findings and limits: TCR beta chains numbering 150 to 200 were designated cytomegalovirus-associated. High specificity and sensitivity for cytomegalovirus status were reported for the classifier.

Sequencing was carried out using PBMCs. V and J are TRBV15 and TRBJ2-3, with 9 bases aligning to TRBD1. This TCR was sampled from a man aged 25-40 years in good health and CMV-seropositive. CDR3 sequence (DNA): TGTGCCACCAGCAGACTGGACAGGGGCCTCACAGATACGCAGTATTTT. Protein: CATSRLDRGLTDTQYF. Looking up the rest from reference TRBV15 and TRBJ2-3 gives the full variable domain: DAMVIQNPRYQVTQFGKPVTLSCSQTLNHNVMYWYQQKSSQAPKLLFHYYDKDFNNEADTPDNFQSRRPNTSFCFLDIRSPGLGDTAMYLCATSRLDRGLTDTQYFGPGTRLTVL.